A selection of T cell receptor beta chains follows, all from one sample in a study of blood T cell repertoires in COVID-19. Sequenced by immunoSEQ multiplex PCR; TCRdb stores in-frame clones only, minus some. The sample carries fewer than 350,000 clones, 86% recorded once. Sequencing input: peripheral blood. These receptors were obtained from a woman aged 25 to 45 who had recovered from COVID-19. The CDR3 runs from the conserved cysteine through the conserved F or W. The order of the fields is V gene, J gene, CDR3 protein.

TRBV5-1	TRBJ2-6	CASSLGMGQISGANVLTF
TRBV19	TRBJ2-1	CASSSGGRLDEQFF
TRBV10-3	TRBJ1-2	CAISEIIPGTGGRNGYTF
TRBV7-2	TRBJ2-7	CASSLLWTSGSGMGEQYF
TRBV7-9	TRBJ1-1	CASSADSQYEAFF
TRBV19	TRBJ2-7	CASRWTGNTDEQYF
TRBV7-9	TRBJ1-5	CASSTTGESNQPQHF
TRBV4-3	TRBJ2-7	CASSPFLTYEQYF
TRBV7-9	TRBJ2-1	CASSTGTSANEQFF
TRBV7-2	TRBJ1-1	CASSLRQGAEAFF
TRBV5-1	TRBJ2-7	CASRDSHYEQYF
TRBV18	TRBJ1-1	CASSPLDRNTEAFF